The clone carrying this T cell receptor (beta chain) turned up a few times. Its matching antigen is unknown. The sample is drawn from a study of beta chain features in type 1 diabetes. Study background: Age, gender and cell yields were similar between patients and healthy donors.

What was sequenced were expressed TCRB transcripts, since all of the isolated RNA had been reverse transcribed. TCRdb keeps only in-frame clones here, not all; method: immunoSEQ multiplex PCR. This table has about 140,000 clones, over 8% appearing once. Overall study findings and caveats: It was among patients, rather than healthy donors, that naive, central memory and Treg TCRB repertoires appeared more similar. TCRB CDR3 length was moderately but significantly reduced in all four CD4+ subsets of Type 1 diabetes patients.

V was cut by 3 bases and J by 6 bases, with 12 bases left in between. This CDR3 is 13 amino acids long. Germline V lookup: CDR1 SGHTS, CDR2 YDEGEE. The rearrangement links TRBV5-8 to TRBJ1-2; D is unclear. The TCR originated in a woman in her thirties or forties in good health. Sequencing was carried out using central memory CD4+ T cells from blood. The CDR3 sequence: CASSWRNEDGYTF. DNA for the CDR3: TGTGCCAGCAGCTGGAGGAACGAGGATGGCTACACCTTC.